Listed here are 20 T cell receptor beta chains from one sample, sequenced in a study of cytomegalovirus exposure and HLA in healthy donors. 60 Vbeta and 13 Jbeta primers were used in PCR. The assay was immunoSEQ multiplex PCR, and TCRdb's table has in-frame clones only and misses some. Altogether 110,000 to 150,000 clones are present, 70% being singletons, with the ten largest covering approximately 2.3%. The sample taken for sequencing was PBMCs. These receptors were obtained from a woman in her sixties or seventies in good health and CMV-seropositive.

J is TRBJ2-5 and V is TRBV2; no definite D call. The CDR3 length is 15 residues. V lost 6 bases and J 4 bases, leaving 18 bases between the germline ends. Germline CDR1 SNHLY, CDR2 FYNNEI. The CDR3 region has the DNA TGTGCCAGCAGCGAATTAAAGAGTGATAGAGAGACCCAGTACTTC. Residues: CASSELKSDRETQYF. The full variable domain, with the rest looked up from reference TRBV2 and TRBJ2-5, is EPEVTQTPSHQVTQMGQEVILRCVPISNHLYFYWYRQILGQKVEFLVSFYNNEISEKSEIFDDQFSVERPDGSNFTLKIRSTKLEDSAMYFCASSELKSDRETQYFGPGTRLLVL.

The chain has TRBV7-9 and TRBJ2-7; tentatively, D is TRBD2 (6 bases). CDR1 SEHNR and CDR2 FQNEAQ come from the germline V gene (reference sequence). The V end was cut by 5 bases, the J end by 7 bases, with 21 bases between. The CDR3 loop spans 15 amino acids. The CDR3 sequence is CASSDLKRVPLEQYF. The CDR3 nucleotides read TGTGCCAGCAGCGATTTGAAGCGGGTGCCTTTGGAGCAGTACTTC.

V is TRBV7-9 and J is TRBJ1-1; possible D gene TRBD1, 6 bases. CDR1 SEHNR and CDR2 FQNEAQ come from the germline V gene (reference sequence). The CDR3 runs 15 residues. Deletions cut 2 bases from V and 1 base from J, with 11 bases between. CDR3 bases: TGTGCCAGCAGCTTACAGGGGTCGACGAACACTGAAGCTTTCTTT. Its protein product is CASSLQGSTNTEAFF.

This chain connects TRBV6-4 to TRBJ2-5; perhaps TRBD1 as D (6 bases). This CDR3 spans 15 amino acids. Trimming left V 3 bases short and J 1 base short, with 12 bases between. Germline CDR1 reads MRHNA; CDR2 reads SNTAGT. The CDR3 loop reads CASSESQGPQETQYF. Written as DNA, the CDR3 is TGTGCCAGCAGTGAATCACAGGGACCCCAAGAGACCCAGTACTTC.

The rearrangement joins TRBV19 to TRBJ2-2; a weak D match, TRBD2 (5 bases). Germline-derived CDR1 and CDR2 are LNHDA and SQIVND (reference sequence). The CDR3 is made up of 13 amino acids. Trimming took 3 bases from V and 7 from J, leaving 9 bases between them. The CDR3 is CASSIAAGGELFF. DNA for the CDR3: TGTGCCAGTAGTATTGCCGCGGGCGGGGAGCTGTTTTTT.

The V gene is TRBV29-1, the J gene TRBJ1-4; D is perhaps TRBD1 (6 bases). The V gene's germline CDR1 is SQVTM and CDR2 ANQGSEA. The V end was cut by 5 bases, the J end by 5 bases, with 9 bases between. This CDR3 comprises 12 residues. The DNA of the CDR3 is TGCAGCGTTAGGGACACGAATGAAAAACTGTTTTTT. Translating gives CSVRDTNEKLFF.

The V call is TRBV29-1, the J call TRBJ1-1; D ambiguous. V was pared by 5 bases and J by 1 base, with 8 bases between. Germline values: CDR1 SQVTM, CDR2 ANQGSEA. The CDR3 contains 12 residues. Written as DNA, the CDR3 is TGCAGCGTTAAGACACCGAACACTGAAGCTTTCTTT. The encoded protein is CSVKTPNTEAFF.

CDR3: CASSPIGGYSPLHF. The CDR3 DNA reads TGTGCCAGCAGCCCCATTGGGGGGTACTCACCCCTCCACTTT. The chain has TRBV9 and TRBJ1-6; the D gene is possibly TRBD1 (5 bases). The V and J ends lost 4 bases and 10 bases respectively, with 15 bases between them. Looked up from germline, CDR1 is SGDLS and CDR2 is YYNGEE. The CDR3 is made up of 14 amino acids.

This chain connects TRBV13 to TRBJ1-2, with 8 bases that match TRBD1. Germline assignment: CDR1 PRHDT and CDR2 FYEKMQ (reference sequence). The ends lost 5 bases at V and 8 bases at J; junction bases unmatched: 4. The CDR3 loop spans 12 amino acids. The CDR3 nucleotides are TGTGCCAGCAGCCCACAGGGGGTCGGCTACACCTTC. Translation: CASSPQGVGYTF. Combining the CDR3 with reference TRBV13 and TRBJ1-2 gives the whole variable domain AAGVIQSPRHLIKEKRETATLKCYPIPRHDTVYWYQQGPGQDPQFLISFYEKMQSDKGSIPDRFSAQQFSDYHSELNMSSLELGDSALYFCASSPQGVGYTFGSGTRLTVV.

About this clone itself: A read error may produce the germline difference seen at one junction end. This sequence joins TRBV6-5 and TRBJ1-2; D is possibly TRBD1 (6 bases). This CDR3 has 14 residues. Per germline, CDR1 MNHEY and CDR2 SVGAGI. The CDR3 here is CTSWGQGRPYGYTF. The CDR3 DNA is TGTACCAGCTGGGGACAAGGGCGTCCCTATGGCTACACCTTC.

This clone came up once. The rearrangement joins TRBV10-3 to TRBJ2-7; 10 nucleotides agree with TRBD1. Trimming removed 5 bases from V and 4 bases from J; junction bases left unmatched: 8. The CDR3 sequence is 15 residues long. In germline, CDR1 is ENHRY, CDR2 SYGVKD. The CDR3 nucleotides read TGTGCCATCAGTAACCGGGACAGGGGTTCTTACGAGCAGTACTTC. Protein sequence: CAISNRDRGSYEQYF.

The genes are TRBV21-1 and TRBJ2-1; the table's TRBD1 call for D was not verified on the DNA. TRBV21-1 is designated a pseudogene. This CDR3 spans 16 amino acids. This chain's CDR3 is CASSRRTGCTYNEQFF. In DNA form, the CDR3 reads TGTGCCAGCAGCCGTCGGACAGGGTGTACCTACAATGAGCAGTTCTTC.

The J gene is TRBJ1-1, the V gene TRBV19; D is unresolved. V lost 1 base, J lost 0 bases, and 6 bases lay in between. CDR1 is LNHDA and CDR2 is SQIVND in the germline V gene (reference sequence). The CDR3 runs to 14 residues. The CDR3 reads CASSIVGLNTEAFF. CDR3 DNA: TGTGCCAGTAGTATAGTCGGTTTGAACACTGAAGCTTTCTTT.

V gene TRBV7-2 combines with J gene TRBJ1-3; no clear D. From germline, CDR1 is SGHTA and CDR2 FQGNSA. V shed 1 base and J shed 2 bases, with 9 bases lying between them. This CDR3 is built from 15 residues. The DNA of the CDR3 is TGTGCCAGCAGCTTAGAGGAGGGTGCTGGAAACACCATATATTTT. It is translated as CASSLEEGAGNTIYF.

The chain combines TRBV12-5 with TRBJ2-6; D is unresolved. The CDR3 extends over 14 amino acids. The V end lost 6 bases, the J end lost 2 bases, and 8 bases lay between the germline ends. CDR1 is LGHNT and CDR2 is FRNRAP in the germline V gene. CDR3 DNA sequence: TGTGCTAGTGGGTGGTGGCCTGGGGCCAACGTCCTGACTTTC. The encoded protein is CASGWWPGANVLTF.

The rearrangement uses TRBV4-1 and TRBJ2-5; 11 bases map to TRBD1. Germline lookup yields CDR1 MGHRA and CDR2 YSYEKL. The CDR3 sequence is 14 residues long. Losses at the gene ends were 3 bases for V and 10 bases for J; bases not matched to a gene: 7. The CDR3 here is CASSQWTGGGYQYF. The CDR3 nucleotides read TGCGCCAGCAGCCAGTGGACAGGGGGCGGTTACCAGTACTTC.

The V call is TRBV5-1, the J call TRBJ2-5, with 8 bases lining up with TRBD1. The germline CDR1 and CDR2 sequences are SGHRS and YFSETQ. CDR3 length: 15 residues. Trimming removed 3 bases from V and 5 bases from J; junction bases left unmatched: 9. Here the CDR3 reads CASSSRTGKGETQYF. The CDR3 nucleotides are TGCGCCAGCAGCTCAAGGACAGGGAAGGGGGAGACCCAGTACTTC.

V and J are TRBV29-1 and TRBJ2-7; tentatively, D is TRBD1 (6 bases). Trimming took 7 bases from V and 5 from J, leaving 15 bases between them. The CDR3 is made up of 12 amino acids. CDR1 SQVTM and CDR2 ANQGSEA come from the germline V gene. The CDR3, as DNA: TGCAGCGCCACCAGAGGGGGAAACGAGCAGTACTTC. It specifies CSATRGGNEQYF.

As DNA, the CDR3 is TGTGCCAGCAGCTCAGGGACAGGGTGGAATCAGCCCCAGCATTTT. Residues: CASSSGTGWNQPQHF. This chain links TRBV5-6 with TRBJ1-5; 9 bases are shared with TRBD1. Trimming at V came to 3 bases and at J to 4 bases, leaving 5 bases not matched to a gene. CDR3 length equals 15 residues. Germline V CDR1 and CDR2: SGHDT, YYEEEE.

The chain is built from TRBV6-1 and TRBJ2-5, with 7 bases fitting TRBD2. The trim removed 2 bases at V and 2 bases at J, leaving 8 bases unmatched. From germline, CDR1 is MNHNS and CDR2 SASEGT. CDR3 length: 16 residues. CDR3 in DNA: TGTGCCAGCAGTGAAAGAGTAGGGAGGGGACAAGAGACCCAGTACTTC. It yields the protein CASSERVGRGQETQYF.